The rows below give T cell receptor beta chains drawn from one sample of a study of neurological immune-mediated disorders. TCRdb processed the 5' RACE reads anew with MiXCR; each CDR3 protein has one entry. Of around 16,000 distinct CDR3 sequences listed, 3.5% are singletons. Sequencing input: CD8+ T cells from blood. Every receptor here comes from a woman aged 40 to 50 in good health. CDR3s include the opening cysteine and the closing phenylalanine or tryptophan. D genes are given only for firm matches. A clone size is listed for some rows: how often the clone was seen (once, few, many), or a class if it is expanded.

TRBV20-1	TRBD1	TRBJ2-7	many	TGCAGTGCTAGACCCTGGGACAGTCCCACCTACGAGCAGTACTTC	CSARPWDSPTYEQYF
TRBV28	TRBD2	TRBJ2-1	many	TGTGCCAGCATCGCTAGCGGGAGGGTCGATGAGCAGTTCTTC	CASIASGRVDEQFF
TRBV19	-	TRBJ2-7	many	TGTGCCAGTCGGGGTCGGTCTGGGGTCTCCTACGAGCAGTACTTC	CASRGRSGVSYEQYF
TRBV7-2	TRBD1	TRBJ1-2	few	TGTGCCAGCAGCTTGGACAGGTGGGCCTATGGCTACACCTTC	CASSLDRWAYGYTF
TRBV6-5	TRBD1	TRBJ2-5	many	TGTGCCAGCACCCCTACAGGGGGCGGAGAGACCCAGTACTTC	CASTPTGGGETQYF
TRBV7-6	-	TRBJ2-1	-	TGTGCCAGCAGCTTAGCGTCCGGGTCGACACCCCTGAGGGAGCAGTTCTTC	CASSLASGSTPLREQFF
TRBV11-2	TRBD1	TRBJ2-7	many	TGTGCCAGCAGCTTGACGACAGGGCAATCCTACGAGCAGTACTTC	CASSLTTGQSYEQYF
TRBV28	TRBD1	TRBJ2-7	many	TGTGCCAGCAGTGGTCCGGGACAGGGGACCTACGAGCAGTACTTC	CASSGPGQGTYEQYF
TRBV28	-	TRBJ1-5	many	TGTGCCAGCAGTTTATCAGGGGACAATCAGCCCCAGCATTTT	CASSLSGDNQPQHF
TRBV5-1	TRBD1	TRBJ1-1	many	TGCGCCAGCAGCCGAGGGACAGGACAAATGAACACTGAAGCTTTCTTT	CASSRGTGQMNTEAFF
TRBV5-4	TRBD2	TRBJ2-1	many	TGTGCCAGCAGCTTTATAGCGGGGAAGCACAATGAGCAGTTCTTC	CASSFIAGKHNEQFF
TRBV7-9	TRBD1	TRBJ1-2	-	TGTGCCAGCAGCCCGCCGGGACAGGCGATTTATGGCTACACCTTC	CASSPPGQAIYGYTF
TRBV20-1	TRBD2	TRBJ2-7	many	TGCAGTGCTAGAGATTGGCTAGCGGGGGACTACGAGCAGTACTTC	CSARDWLAGDYEQYF
TRBV6-6	-	TRBJ2-2	many	TGTGCCAGCAGTTGGCGGGAACAGTACACCGGGGAGCTGTTTTTT	CASSWREQYTGELFF
TRBV11-2	TRBD2	TRBJ2-7	many	TGTGCCAGCAGCCGACCTAGCGGGGGACTTGACGAGCAGTACTTC	CASSRPSGGLDEQYF
TRBV12-3/TRBV12-4	TRBD1	TRBJ1-6	many	TGTGCCAGCAGTTTATGGGACAGTAATTCACCCCTCCACTTT	CASSLWDSNSPLHF
TRBV3-1	-	TRBJ2-7	many	TGTGCCAGCAGCCCAGGGGGCAGCGGGAGATACCCCAACGAGCAGTACTTC	CASSPGGSGRYPNEQYF
TRBV28	TRBD1	TRBJ1-2	many	TGTGCCAGTAGACAGGGGGCGAGTGGCTACACCTTC	CASRQGASGYTF
TRBV20-1	-	TRBJ2-7	many	TGCAGTGCTAGAGATCCAGCGGAGAGCTCCTACGAGCAGTACTTC	CSARDPAESSYEQYF
TRBV4-2	TRBD2	TRBJ2-2	many	TGTGCCAGCAGCCAAGACCTGGGCAGCGGGACCAACACCGGGGAGCTGTTTTTT	CASSQDLGSGTNTGELFF
TRBV20-1	TRBD2	TRBJ2-7	many	TGCAGTGCCAACTGGGCCGGGAGGGATTACGAGCAGTACTTC	CSANWAGRDYEQYF
TRBV20-1	TRBD2	TRBJ2-1	many	TGCAGTGCTACCTATCTTCAGCGGGAGGGCCCCAATGAGCAGTTCTTC	CSATYLQREGPNEQFF